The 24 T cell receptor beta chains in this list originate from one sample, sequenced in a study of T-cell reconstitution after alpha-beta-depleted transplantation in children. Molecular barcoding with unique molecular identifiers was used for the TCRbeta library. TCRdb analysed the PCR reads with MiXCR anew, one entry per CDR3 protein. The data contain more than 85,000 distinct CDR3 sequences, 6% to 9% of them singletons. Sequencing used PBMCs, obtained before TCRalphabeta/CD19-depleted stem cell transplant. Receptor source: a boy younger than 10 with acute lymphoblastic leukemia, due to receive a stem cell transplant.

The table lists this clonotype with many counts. DNA for the CDR3: TGTGCCAGCAGCTTAGGGGGGGGGCCCCAGCATTTT. Protein: CASSLGGGPQHF. The chain couples TRBV7-9 to TRBJ1-5; tentatively, D is TRBD1 (5 bases). CDR3 length: 12 amino acids. Germline V lookup: CDR1 SEHNR, CDR2 FQNEAQ (reference sequence). V lost 1 base, J lost 9 bases, and 7 bases lay in between.

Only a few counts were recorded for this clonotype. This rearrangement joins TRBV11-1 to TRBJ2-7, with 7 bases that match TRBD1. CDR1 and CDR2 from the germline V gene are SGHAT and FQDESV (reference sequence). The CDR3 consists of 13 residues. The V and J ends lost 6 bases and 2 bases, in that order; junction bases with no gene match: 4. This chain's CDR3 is CASSYRGPYEQYF. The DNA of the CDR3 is TGTGCCAGCAGTTACAGGGGTCCCTACGAGCAGTACTTC.

CDR3 bases: TGCGCCAGCTGCGCCACCGCAACAGGAGACGGGGAGCTGTTTTTT. It codes for CASCATATGDGELFF. This chain uses TRBV4-3 with TRBJ2-2; maybe TRBD1 (5 bases). This CDR3 is 15 amino acids long. The V and J ends lost 8 bases and 7 bases respectively, with 20 bases between them. Germline V gives CDR1 LGHNA, CDR2 YSLEER.

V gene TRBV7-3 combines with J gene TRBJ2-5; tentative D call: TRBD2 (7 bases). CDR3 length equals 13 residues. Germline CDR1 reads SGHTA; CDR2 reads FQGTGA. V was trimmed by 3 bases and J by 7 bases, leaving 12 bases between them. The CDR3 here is CASSLKGGVTQYF. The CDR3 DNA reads TGTGCCAGCAGCTTGAAGGGGGGGGTGACCCAGTACTTC.

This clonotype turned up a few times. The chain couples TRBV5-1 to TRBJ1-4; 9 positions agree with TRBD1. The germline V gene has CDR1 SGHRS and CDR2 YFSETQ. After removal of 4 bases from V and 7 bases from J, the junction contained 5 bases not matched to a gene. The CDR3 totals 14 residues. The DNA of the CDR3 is TGCGCCAGCAGCACGGGACAGGGAAGTGAAAAACTGTTTTTT. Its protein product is CASSTGQGSEKLFF.

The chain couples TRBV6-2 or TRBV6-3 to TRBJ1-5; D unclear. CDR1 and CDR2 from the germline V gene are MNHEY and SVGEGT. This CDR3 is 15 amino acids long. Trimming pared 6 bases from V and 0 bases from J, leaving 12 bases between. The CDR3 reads CASRKGHNSNQPQHF. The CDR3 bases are TGTGCCAGCAGAAAGGGTCATAATAGCAATCAGCCCCAGCATTTT.

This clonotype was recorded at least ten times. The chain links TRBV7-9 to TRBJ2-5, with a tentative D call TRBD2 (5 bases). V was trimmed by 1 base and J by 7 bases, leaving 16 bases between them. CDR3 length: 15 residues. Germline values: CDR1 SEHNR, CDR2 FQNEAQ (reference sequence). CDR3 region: CASSLGGMIRGTQYF. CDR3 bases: TGTGCCAGCAGCTTAGGCGGAATGATCCGGGGGACCCAGTACTTC.

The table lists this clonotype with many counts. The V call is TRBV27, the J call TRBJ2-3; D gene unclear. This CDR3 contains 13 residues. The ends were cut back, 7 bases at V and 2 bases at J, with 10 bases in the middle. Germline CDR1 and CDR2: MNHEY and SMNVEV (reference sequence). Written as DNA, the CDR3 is TGTGCCAGCATTGGACGGATCACAGATACGCAGTATTTT. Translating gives CASIGRITDTQYF.

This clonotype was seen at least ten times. CDR3 amino acids: CASSSFSGVEETQYF. Here the CDR3 DNA reads TGTGCCAGCAGCTCCTTCTCAGGGGTGGAGGAGACCCAGTACTTC. The rearrangement joins TRBV11-2 to TRBJ2-5; perhaps TRBD1 as D (6 bases). The length of the CDR3 is 15 residues. The germline V gene has CDR1 SGHAT and CDR2 FQNNGV. V lost 4 bases, J lost 5 bases, and 17 bases lay in between.

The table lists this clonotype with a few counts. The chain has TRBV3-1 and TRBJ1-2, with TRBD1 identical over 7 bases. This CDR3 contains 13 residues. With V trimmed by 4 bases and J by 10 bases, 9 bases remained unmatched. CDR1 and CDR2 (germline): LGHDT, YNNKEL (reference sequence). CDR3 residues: CASSLRGQTSYTF. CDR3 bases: TGTGCCAGCAGCCTCCGGGGACAGACCTCCTACACCTTC.

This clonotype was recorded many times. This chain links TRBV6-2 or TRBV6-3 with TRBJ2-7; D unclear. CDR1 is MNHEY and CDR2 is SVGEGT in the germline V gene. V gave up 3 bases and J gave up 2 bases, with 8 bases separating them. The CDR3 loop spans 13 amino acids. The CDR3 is CASSYFGPYEQYF. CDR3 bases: TGTGCCAGCAGTTATTTCGGGCCCTACGAGCAGTACTTC.

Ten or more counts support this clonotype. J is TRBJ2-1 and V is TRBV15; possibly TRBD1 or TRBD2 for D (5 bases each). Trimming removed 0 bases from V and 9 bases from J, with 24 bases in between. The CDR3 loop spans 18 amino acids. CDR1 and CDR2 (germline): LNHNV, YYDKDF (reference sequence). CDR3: CATSREGTQAHPGGEQFF. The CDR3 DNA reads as TGTGCCACCAGCAGAGAAGGGACCCAGGCTCACCCTGGGGGTGAGCAGTTCTTC.

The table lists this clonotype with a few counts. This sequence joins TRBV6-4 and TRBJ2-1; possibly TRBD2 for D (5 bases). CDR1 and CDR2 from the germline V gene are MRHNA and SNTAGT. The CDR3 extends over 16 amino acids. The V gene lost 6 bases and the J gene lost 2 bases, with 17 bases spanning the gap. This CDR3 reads CASSPSGGAPYNEQFF. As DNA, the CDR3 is TGTGCCAGCAGCCCGAGCGGCGGCGCACCCTACAATGAGCAGTTCTTC.

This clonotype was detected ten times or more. In DNA, the CDR3 is TGCAGTGCTAGGGGACAGAATGAAAAACTGTTTTTT. It is translated as CSARGQNEKLFF. V and J are TRBV20-1 and TRBJ1-4; 7 bases map to TRBD1. The CDR3 consists of 12 residues. V trimming: 3 bases; J trimming: 5 bases; junction bases outside the gene matches: 0. Germline V gives CDR1 DFQATT, CDR2 SNEGSKA (reference sequence).

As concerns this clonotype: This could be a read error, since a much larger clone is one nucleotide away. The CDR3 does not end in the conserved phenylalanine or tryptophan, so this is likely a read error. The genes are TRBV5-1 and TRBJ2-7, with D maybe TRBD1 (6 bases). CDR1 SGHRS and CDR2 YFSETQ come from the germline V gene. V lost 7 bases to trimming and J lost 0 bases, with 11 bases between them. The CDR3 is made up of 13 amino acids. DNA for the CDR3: TGCGCCAGCTCACAGGGATCCTCCTACGAGCAGTACTGC. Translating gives CASSQGSSYEQYC.

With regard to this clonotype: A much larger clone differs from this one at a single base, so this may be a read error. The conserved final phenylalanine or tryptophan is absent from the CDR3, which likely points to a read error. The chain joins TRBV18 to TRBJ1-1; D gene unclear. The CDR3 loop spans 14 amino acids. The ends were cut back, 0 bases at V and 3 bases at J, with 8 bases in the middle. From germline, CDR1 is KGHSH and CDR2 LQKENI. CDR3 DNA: TGTGCCAGCTCACCACCAGGCACGGACACTGAAGCTTTCTCT. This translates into CASSPPGTDTEAFS.

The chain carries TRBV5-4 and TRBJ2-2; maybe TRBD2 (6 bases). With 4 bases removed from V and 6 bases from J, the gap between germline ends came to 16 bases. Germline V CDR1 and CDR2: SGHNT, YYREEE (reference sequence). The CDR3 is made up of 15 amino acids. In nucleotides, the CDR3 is TGTGCCAGCAGCCCCCGTGGCGGGGCGGCCGGGGAGCTGTTTTTT. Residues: CASSPRGGAAGELFF.

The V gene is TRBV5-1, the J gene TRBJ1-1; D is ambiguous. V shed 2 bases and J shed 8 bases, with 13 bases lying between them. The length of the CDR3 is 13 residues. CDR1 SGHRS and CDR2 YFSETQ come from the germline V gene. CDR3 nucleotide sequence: TGCGCCAGCAGCTTATGGGAGGACCAAGAAGCTTTCTTT. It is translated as CASSLWEDQEAFF.

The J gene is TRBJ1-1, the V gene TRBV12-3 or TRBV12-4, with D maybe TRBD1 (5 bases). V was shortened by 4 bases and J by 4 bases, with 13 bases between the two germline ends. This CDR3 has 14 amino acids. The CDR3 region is CASSSGQGVTEAFF. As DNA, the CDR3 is TGTGCCAGCAGTTCGGGGCAGGGCGTCACTGAAGCTTTCTTT.

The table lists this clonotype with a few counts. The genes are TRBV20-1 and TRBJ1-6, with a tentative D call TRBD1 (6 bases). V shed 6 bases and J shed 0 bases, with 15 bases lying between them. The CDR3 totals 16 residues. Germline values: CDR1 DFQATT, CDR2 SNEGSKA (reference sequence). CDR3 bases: TGCAGTGCCCGTGACAGGAGGAGCTCCTATAATTCACCCCTCCACTTT. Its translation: CSARDRRSSYNSPLHF.

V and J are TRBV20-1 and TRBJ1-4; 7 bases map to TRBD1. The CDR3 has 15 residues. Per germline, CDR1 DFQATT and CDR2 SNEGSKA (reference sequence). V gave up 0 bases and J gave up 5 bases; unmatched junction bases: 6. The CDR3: CSARDPGRGNEKLFF. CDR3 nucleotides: TGCAGTGCTAGAGACCCCGGCAGGGGGAATGAAAAACTGTTTTTT.

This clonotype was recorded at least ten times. CDR3 sequence (DNA): TGTGCCAGCAGCCCAAACGTGGCCCTTGCAGGAAACACCATATATTTT. Translated: CASSPNVALAGNTIYF. The V gene is TRBV12-3 or TRBV12-4, the J gene TRBJ1-3; D unresolved. The CDR3 contains 16 residues. Between the trimmed V and J ends, which lost 6 bases and 4 bases, there was a span of 19 bases.

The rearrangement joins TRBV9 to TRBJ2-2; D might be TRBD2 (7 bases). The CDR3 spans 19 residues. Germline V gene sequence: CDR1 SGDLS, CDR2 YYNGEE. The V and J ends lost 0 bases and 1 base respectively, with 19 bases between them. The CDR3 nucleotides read TGTGCCAGCAGCGTAGTTACCTCCCTCGGGGGGCTGAACACCGGGGAGCTGTTTTTT. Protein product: CASSVVTSLGGLNTGELFF.

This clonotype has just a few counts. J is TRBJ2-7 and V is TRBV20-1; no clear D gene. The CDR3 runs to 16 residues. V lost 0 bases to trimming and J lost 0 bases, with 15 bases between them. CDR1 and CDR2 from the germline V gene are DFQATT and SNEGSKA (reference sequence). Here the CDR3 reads CSARDQTPGASYEQYF. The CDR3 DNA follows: TGCAGTGCTAGAGATCAAACGCCAGGAGCCTCCTACGAGCAGTACTTC.